The 17 T cell receptor beta chains given below trace back to one sample, sequenced in a study of Tregs in tolerant kidney transplant recipients. TCRdb's copy holds only in-frame clones and misses some; the assay was immunoSEQ multiplex PCR. The sample shows about 110,000 clones, around 87% of them seen only once. The specimen comprised CD4+ T cells from blood, sampled before the transplant. These receptors came from a human donor who received a combined kidney and bone marrow transplant.

This clone was seen once. This chain uses TRBV19 with TRBJ2-1; no firm D call. The CDR3 has 14 residues. The V gene lost 7 bases and the J gene lost 1 base, with 11 bases spanning the gap. Per germline, CDR1 LNHDA and CDR2 SQIVND (reference sequence). The CDR3 sequence is CASKRGQSYNEQFF. DNA for the CDR3: TGTGCCAGTAAACGCGGCCAGTCCTACAATGAGCAGTTCTTC.

The chain joins TRBV5-6 to TRBJ2-1; TRBD2 might be the D (5 bases). The CDR3 contains 14 residues. V lost 2 bases and J lost 4, with 10 bases in between. CDR1 and CDR2 (germline): SGHDT, YYEEEE. The CDR3 DNA reads TGTGCCAGCAGCTTTCTATCGGGATACAATGAGCAGTTCTTC. This encodes CASSFLSGYNEQFF.

This chain's CDR3 is CASSFIGNYGYTF. CDR3 sequence (DNA): TGTGCCAGCAGTTTCATCGGTAACTATGGCTACACCTTC. The V gene is TRBV5-4, the J gene TRBJ1-2; no definite D call. Per germline, CDR1 SGHNT and CDR2 YYREEE (reference sequence). There are 13 residues in the CDR3. The V gene lost 5 bases and the J gene lost 1 base, with 9 bases spanning the gap.

The table lists this clone with a few counts. The gene calls are TRBV4-1 and TRBJ2-7; the match to TRBD1 covers 8 bases. The CDR3 has 14 residues. The germline V gene encodes CDR1 MGHRA and CDR2 YSYEKL. Trimming cost V 4 bases and J 4 bases; bases outside gene matches: 6. CDR3 sequence (DNA): TGCGCCAGCAGCCTGGGACAGGCCAGTTACGAGCAGTACTTC. Translated, it gives CASSLGQASYEQYF.

V is TRBV5-1 and J is TRBJ2-7; TRBD1 matches 9 bases. Germline-derived CDR1 and CDR2 are SGHRS and YFSETQ. Losses at the gene ends were 4 bases for V and 2 bases for J; bases not matched to a gene: 7. The CDR3 sequence is 15 residues long. In DNA form, the CDR3 reads TGCGCCAGCAGCCCGGGACAGGGCACCACCTACGAGCAGTACTTC. Its protein product is CASSPGQGTTYEQYF.

The CDR3, as DNA: TGTGCCAGCAGCTTGGCCCGGTATTATGAAGCTTTCTTT. This sequence encodes CASSLARYYEAFF. The V and J genes are TRBV5-6 and TRBJ1-1, with D unresolved. Germline V gene lookup returns CDR1 SGHDT and CDR2 YYEEEE. The V end lost 0 bases, the J end lost 7 bases, and 10 bases lay between the germline ends. This CDR3 contains 13 residues.

The V call is TRBV5-6, the J call TRBJ1-2; TRBD1 matches 8 bases. The trim removed 4 bases at V and 5 bases at J, leaving 10 bases unmatched. CDR1 SGHDT and CDR2 YYEEEE come from the germline V gene. The CDR3 is made up of 15 amino acids. The CDR3 sequence: CASSLDRGTYYGYTF. The CDR3 DNA reads as TGTGCCAGCAGCCTTGACAGGGGAACCTATTATGGCTACACCTTC.

A remark on this clone: One end of the junction does not line up with germline, which may come from a read error. The CDR3 is CASGLGGASTEAFF. The DNA for the CDR3 is TGCGCCAGCGGCTTGGGGGGCGCGAGCACTGAAGCTTTCTTT. The V call is TRBV5-1, the J call TRBJ1-1, with D possibly TRBD1 on 6 matching bases. Per germline, CDR1 SGHRS and CDR2 YFSETQ. The CDR3 contains 14 residues.

The rearrangement links TRBV7-9 to TRBJ1-1; D unresolved. Germline CDR1 and CDR2: SEHNR and FQNEAQ (reference sequence). V gave up 1 base and J gave up 0 bases, with 9 bases separating them. The CDR3 has 15 amino acids. The chain's CDR3 is CASSLGAVMNTEAFF. DNA of the CDR3: TGTGCCAGCAGCTTAGGGGCAGTTATGAACACTGAAGCTTTCTTT.

The chain carries TRBV7-9 and TRBJ2-7; TRBD2 matches at 7 bases. The CDR3 totals 14 residues. The V segment lost 3 bases and the J segment 3 bases; nucleotides outside the gene matches: 5. Germline values: CDR1 SEHNR, CDR2 FQNEAQ (reference sequence). The CDR3 coding sequence is TGTGCCAGCAGCTTCTCCGGGACTAACTACGAGCAGTACTTC. Its protein product is CASSFSGTNYEQYF.

V gene TRBV28 combines with J gene TRBJ1-1; D ambiguous. The CDR3 covers 12 residues. Germline CDR1 reads MDHEN; CDR2 reads SYDVKM. Trimming removed 3 bases at V and 5 bases at J, with 7 bases between. CDR3 in DNA: TGTGCCAGCAGTTTTCCGGGGACTGAAGCTTTCTTT. Translating gives CASSFPGTEAFF.

This chain connects TRBV6-5 to TRBJ1-5; 8 nucleotides agree with TRBD1. This CDR3 comprises 13 residues. The V gene end was trimmed by 6 bases and the J gene end by 7 bases; junction bases not matched to a gene: 5. Germline CDR1 and CDR2: MNHEY and SVGAGI. CDR3 loop: CASRGQGGQPQHF. The CDR3 nucleotides are TGTGCCAGCAGAGGACAGGGTGGGCAGCCCCAGCATTTT.

The chain uses TRBV19 and TRBJ2-1, with D maybe TRBD2 (5 bases). Germline V CDR1 and CDR2: LNHDA, SQIVND (reference sequence). The CDR3 is made up of 16 amino acids. With 4 bases removed from V and 9 bases from J, the gap between germline ends came to 22 bases. The CDR3 is CASSNLDLNDGGEQFF. The CDR3 DNA reads as TGTGCCAGTAGTAACCTCGACCTAAACGACGGAGGTGAGCAGTTCTTC.

Notes on this clone: One end of the junction does not line up with germline, which may come from a read error. The sample holds other DNA sequences that translate to the same CDR3. This chain joins TRBV5-4 and TRBJ2-7; 9 bases are shared with TRBD2. Germline lookup yields CDR1 SGHNT and CDR2 YYREEE (reference sequence). This CDR3 is 14 amino acids long. The CDR3 spells CASSSREGANEQYF. The CDR3 DNA follows: TGTGCCAGCAGCTCGCGGGAGGGGGCCAACGAACAGTACTTC.

The J gene is TRBJ2-3, the V gene TRBV6-1; the D gene is possibly TRBD1 (10 bases). The germline gives CDR1 MNHNS, CDR2 SASEGT. Trimming shortened V by 4 bases and J by 1 base, and 24 bases separated the two germline ends. This CDR3 region has 19 residues. CDR3 residues: CASSGERQGAGGGTDTQYF. The DNA of the CDR3 is TGTGCCAGCAGTGGAGAAAGACAGGGGGCGGGGGGGGGCACAGATACGCAGTATTTT.

This clone showed up just once. This chain joins TRBV6-5 and TRBJ2-3, with TRBD2 as a possible D gene (6 bases). Trimming pared 6 bases from V and 1 base from J, leaving 11 bases between. This CDR3 contains 14 residues. The germline gives CDR1 MNHEY, CDR2 SVGAGI. CDR3 amino acids: CASSPGLRTDTQYF. CDR3 DNA sequence: TGTGCCAGCAGCCCAGGACTACGCACAGATACGCAGTATTTT.

The chain joins TRBV7-2 to TRBJ2-5; the D gene is possibly TRBD2 (6 bases). CDR3 length: 14 residues. Germline-derived CDR1 and CDR2 are SGHTA and FQGNSA. Trimming cost V 6 bases and J 7 bases, with 18 bases left between them. The CDR3 DNA is TGTGCCAGCAGTCCCGCGGGAACGGGCCCGACCCAGTACTTC. The encoded protein is CASSPAGTGPTQYF.